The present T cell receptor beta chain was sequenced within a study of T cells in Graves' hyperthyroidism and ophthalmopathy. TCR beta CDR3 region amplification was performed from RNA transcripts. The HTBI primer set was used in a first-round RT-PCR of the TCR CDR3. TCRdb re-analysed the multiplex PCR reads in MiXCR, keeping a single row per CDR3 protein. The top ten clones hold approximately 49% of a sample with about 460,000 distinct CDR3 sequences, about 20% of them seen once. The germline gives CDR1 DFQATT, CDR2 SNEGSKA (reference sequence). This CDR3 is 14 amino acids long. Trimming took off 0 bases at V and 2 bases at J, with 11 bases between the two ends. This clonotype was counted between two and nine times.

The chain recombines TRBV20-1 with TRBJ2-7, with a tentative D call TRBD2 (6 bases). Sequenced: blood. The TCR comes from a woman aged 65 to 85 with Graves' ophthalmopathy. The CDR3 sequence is CSARDARLAYEQYF. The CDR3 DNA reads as TGCAGTGCTAGAGATGCCCGACTAGCCTACGAGCAGTACTTC.